The 24 T cell receptor beta chains listed next were all sequenced from one sample in a study of beta chain features in type 1 diabetes. Findings and caveats of the study: Among all four CD4+ subsets, Type 1 diabetes patients had TCRB CDR3s that were moderately but significantly shorter.

Sequencing targeted expressed TCRB transcripts, as all isolated RNA had been reverse transcribed. Sequenced by immunoSEQ multiplex PCR; TCRdb stores in-frame clones only, minus some. Of more than 95,000 clones detected, roughly 17% appear once; the ten largest clones hold 2.6%. What these receptors recognize is not known. The source material was central memory CD4+ T cells from blood. Every receptor here comes from a man younger than 35 with type 1 diabetes.

In its sample, this clone was seen many times. The identical CDR3 is also encoded by other nucleotide sequences in the sample. This chain uses TRBV7-2 with TRBJ2-7; D is unresolved. The germline gives CDR1 SGHTA, CDR2 FQGNSA. V was shortened by 1 base and J by 3 bases, with 10 bases between the two germline ends. This CDR3 spans 14 amino acids. The CDR3 reads CASSLGSPLYEQYF. The CDR3, as DNA: TGTGCCAGCAGCTTAGGTTCCCCTCTCTACGAGCAGTACTTC.

This sequence joins TRBV28 and TRBJ1-1; D possibly corresponds to TRBD1 (6 bases). The length of the CDR3 is 13 residues. V dropped 1 base and J dropped 8 bases, with 11 bases sitting between them. Germline V gene data show CDR1 as MDHEN and CDR2 as SYDVKM. CDR3 amino acids: CASSLSIQGEAFF. CDR3 nucleotides: TGTGCCAGCAGTTTATCGATACAGGGAGAAGCTTTCTTT. The complete variable domain, with remaining parts taken from reference TRBV28 and TRBJ1-1, reads DVKVTQSSRYLVKRTGEKVFLECVQDMDHENMFWYRQDPGLGLRLIYFSYDVKMKEKGDIPEGYSVSREKKERFSLILESASTNQTSMYLCASSLSIQGEAFFGQGTRLTVV.

This rearrangement joins TRBV9 to TRBJ1-3; D unclear. V was clipped by 0 bases and J by 6 bases, with 4 bases between them. The germline V gene encodes CDR1 SGDLS and CDR2 YYNGEE. The CDR3 length is 12 residues. CDR3 protein: CASSVEANTIYF. The DNA for the CDR3 is TGTGCCAGCAGCGTAGAGGCAAACACCATATATTTT.

The rearrangement links TRBV11-3 to TRBJ1-2; no reliable D call. Germline CDR1 reads SGHNT; CDR2 reads YENEEA. Trimming removed 5 bases from V and 3 bases from J, with 10 bases in between. CDR3 length: 13 amino acids. The CDR3 protein is CASSPSDYYGYTF. The CDR3 coding sequence is TGTGCCAGCAGCCCGTCAGATTACTATGGCTACACCTTC. Drawing the rest from reference TRBV11-3 and TRBJ1-2, the complete variable domain is EAGVVQSPRYKIIEKKQPVAFWCNPISGHNTLYWYLQNLGQGPELLIRYENEEAVDDSQLPKDRFSAERLKGVDSTLKIQPAELGDSAVYLCASSPSDYYGYTFGSGTRLTVV.

This clone has only a few counts. The same CDR3 is also encoded by other DNA sequences in this sample. The chain has TRBV28 and TRBJ2-7; D perhaps matches TRBD1 (6 bases). This CDR3 has 12 amino acids. Trimming stripped 5 bases from V and 6 bases from J, with 11 bases between. CDR1 and CDR2 from the germline V gene are MDHEN and SYDVKM. In DNA form, the CDR3 reads TGTGCCAGCAGTCCTCAGGGGCGCGAGCAGTACTTC. Protein product: CASSPQGREQYF.

For this clone: The sample has other DNA sequences that encode this CDR3 too. This chain links TRBV4-1 with TRBJ1-5; D not certain. Germline V lookup: CDR1 MGHRA, CDR2 YSYEKL. V gave up 1 base and J gave up 1 base, with 5 bases separating them. The CDR3 consists of 14 residues. The CDR3 loop reads CASSQGWSNQPQHF. CDR3 sequence (DNA): TGCGCCAGCAGCCAAGGCTGGAGCAATCAGCCCCAGCATTTT.

This clone occurred many times. The J gene is TRBJ2-3, the V gene TRBV30; D possibly corresponds to TRBD1 (5 bases). Trimming took 4 bases from V and 2 from J, leaving 13 bases between them. CDR3 length equals 14 residues. Germline CDR1 and CDR2: GTSNPN and SVGIG (reference sequence). CDR3 DNA: TGTGCCTGGACCCCCGGACATTTCACAGATACGCAGTATTTT. Amino acids: CAWTPGHFTDTQYF. The whole variable domain, filled in from reference TRBV30 and TRBJ2-3, reads SQTIHQWPATLVQPVGSPLSLECTVEGTSNPNLYWYRQAAGRGLQLLFYSVGIGQISSEVPQNLSASRPQDRQFILSSKKLLLSDSGFYLCAWTPGHFTDTQYFGPGTRLTVL.

This clone was seen only a few times. The chain employs TRBV29-1 and TRBJ2-3; D is perhaps TRBD1 (5 bases). The CDR3 loop spans 17 amino acids. The V and J ends lost 0 bases and 0 bases respectively, with 16 bases between them. The germline V gene encodes CDR1 SQVTM and CDR2 ANQGSEA. The CDR3 DNA is TGCAGCGTTGAAGATAGCCACGGCAGGGAAAGCACAGATACGCAGTATTTT. Its translation is CSVEDSHGRESTDTQYF.

This rearrangement joins TRBV7-2 to TRBJ2-5; TRBD1 aligns across 8 bases. CDR3 length: 14 residues. Per germline, CDR1 SGHTA and CDR2 FQGNSA. V lost 3 bases, J lost 4 bases, and 4 bases stayed unmatched. The DNA of the CDR3 is TGTGCCAGCAGCTTCAGGGGGCCTGGAGAGACCCAGTACTTC. Its protein is CASSFRGPGETQYF.

This clone has a handful of counts. The chain recombines TRBV6-4 with TRBJ2-7; TRBD1 agrees at 7 bases. Losses at the gene ends were 3 bases for V and 1 base for J; bases not matched to a gene: 3. From germline, CDR1 is MRHNA and CDR2 SNTAGT. This CDR3 comprises 14 residues. This CDR3 is CASSEYRGSYEQYF. The CDR3 nucleotides read TGTGCCAGCAGTGAATACAGGGGATCCTACGAGCAGTACTTC.

V gene TRBV7-9 combines with J gene TRBJ2-2, with no clear D. Trimming took off 5 bases at V and 1 base at J, with 5 bases between the two ends. CDR3 length equals 13 residues. CDR1 SEHNR and CDR2 FQNEAQ come from the germline V gene (reference sequence). The CDR3 region is CASSNQNTGELFF. The CDR3 DNA follows: TGTGCCAGCAGCAACCAGAACACCGGGGAGCTGTTTTTT.

V gene TRBV18 combines with J gene TRBJ2-3; 9 bases map to TRBD2. After removal of 1 base from V and 1 base from J, the junction contained 3 bases not matched to a gene. Germline CDR1 and CDR2: KGHSH and LQKENI. This CDR3 region has 16 residues. The CDR3 is CASSPRLAGGTDTQYF. The CDR3 nucleotides are TGTGCCAGCTCACCACGATTAGCGGGGGGCACAGATACGCAGTATTTT.

This sequence joins TRBV4-1 and TRBJ2-1; TRBD2 agrees at 8 bases. Germline CDR1 reads MGHRA; CDR2 reads YSYEKL. CDR3 length equals 17 residues. Germline trimming cut 1 base from V and 6 bases from J; bases unmatched to any gene: 11. In DNA, the CDR3 is TGCGCCAGCAGCCAAGGGGCGTGGCTAGCGGGTTCCAATGAGCAGTTCTTC. Protein product: CASSQGAWLAGSNEQFF.

DNA of the CDR3: TGTGCCAGCAGCTTGAGGGGAGTCTACGAGCAGTACTTC. Amino acid sequence: CASSLRGVYEQYF. The rearrangement links TRBV7-2 to TRBJ2-7; D might be TRBD1 or TRBD2, each matching 5 bases. V gave up 3 bases and J gave up 3 bases, with 9 bases separating them. Per the germline V gene, CDR1 is SGHTA and CDR2 is FQGNSA. This CDR3 is 13 amino acids long.

This clone was counted many times. This sequence joins TRBV9 and TRBJ2-5; TRBD2 agrees at 12 bases. This CDR3 is 15 amino acids long. V trimming: 5 bases; J trimming: 4 bases; junction bases outside the gene matches: 6. Germline loops: CDR1 SGDLS, CDR2 YYNGEE. This CDR3 reads CASSRLTSGGETQYF. The CDR3 nucleotides read TGTGCCAGCAGTCGTCTGACTAGCGGGGGAGAGACCCAGTACTTC.

This clone was seen only a few times. This chain joins TRBV6-5 and TRBJ2-1; D possibly corresponds to TRBD1 (5 bases). The germline V gene encodes CDR1 MNHEY and CDR2 SVGAGI. The CDR3 extends over 11 amino acids. V dropped 7 bases and J dropped 8 bases, with 9 bases sitting between them. The CDR3 here is CASTTQDEQFF. The DNA of the CDR3 is TGTGCCAGCACTACACAGGATGAGCAGTTCTTC.

J is TRBJ1-4 and V is TRBV18; D not resolved. The germline V gene encodes CDR1 KGHSH and CDR2 LQKENI. The CDR3 sequence is 13 residues long. The V end lost 1 base, the J end lost 3 bases, and 3 bases lay between the germline ends. The CDR3 coding sequence is TGTGCCAGCTCACCACGTCCTAATGAAAAACTGTTTTTT. This codes for CASSPRPNEKLFF.

This clone was detected only a few times. This rearrangement joins TRBV28 to TRBJ2-4, with a tentative D call TRBD1 (5 bases). CDR3 length: 15 residues. Trimming shortened V by 5 bases and J by 0 bases, and 11 bases separated the two germline ends. Germline values: CDR1 MDHEN, CDR2 SYDVKM. The CDR3 region is CASSPPGLAKNIQYF. The CDR3 bases are TGTGCCAGCAGTCCTCCAGGGTTAGCCAAAAACATTCAGTACTTC. The whole variable domain, filled in from reference TRBV28 and TRBJ2-4, reads DVKVTQSSRYLVKRTGEKVFLECVQDMDHENMFWYRQDPGLGLRLIYFSYDVKMKEKGDIPEGYSVSREKKERFSLILESASTNQTSMYLCASSPPGLAKNIQYFGAGTRLSVL.

Only a few counts were recorded for this clone. CDR3 bases: TGTGCCTGGAGGGCCGCCGGACAGTTCGTGGGGTACTTC. Its protein is CAWRAAGQFVGYF. The chain combines TRBV30 with TRBJ2-7, with D maybe TRBD1 (6 bases). CDR3 length: 13 amino acids. Germline V gives CDR1 GTSNPN, CDR2 SVGIG (reference sequence). Trimming pared 3 bases from V and 12 bases from J, leaving 21 bases between.

This clone was found once. The rearrangement joins TRBV5-1 to TRBJ2-1; 7 bases map to TRBD2. Looked up from germline, CDR1 is SGHRS and CDR2 is YFSETQ. The CDR3 loop spans 16 amino acids. The ends lost 2 bases at V and 0 bases at J; junction bases unmatched: 5. The DNA for the CDR3 is TGCGCCAGCAGCTTTGTCGGCGGGAGCTCCTACAATGAGCAGTTCTTC. Protein sequence: CASSFVGGSSYNEQFF.

This clone occurred a few times. CDR3 in DNA: TGTGCCAGCAGTGCTTCGGGAGCGGGAAATTCCCACGAGCAGTACTTC. This translates into CASSASGAGNSHEQYF. The genes are TRBV7-9 and TRBJ2-7; 7 nucleotides match TRBD2. The germline V gene has CDR1 SEHNR and CDR2 FQNEAQ (reference sequence). The CDR3 consists of 16 residues. The junction had 16 bases not matched to a gene; V was cut back by 6 bases and J by 5 bases. The full variable domain, rest sourced from reference TRBV7-9 and TRBJ2-7, is DTGVSQNPRHKITKRGQNVTFRCDPISEHNRLYWYRQTLGQGPEFLTYFQNEAQLEKSRLLSDRFSAERPKGSFSTLEIQRTEQGDSAMYLCASSASGAGNSHEQYFGPGTRLTVT.

The chain links TRBV5-8 to TRBJ2-7, with D uncertain. Per the germline V gene, CDR1 is SGHTS and CDR2 is YDEGEE. This CDR3 comprises 13 residues. The ends were cut back, 1 base at V and 3 bases at J, with 8 bases in the middle. The CDR3 protein is CASSLRQFYEQYF. CDR3 in DNA: TGTGCCAGCAGCTTGCGTCAGTTCTACGAGCAGTACTTC. The complete variable domain, with remaining parts taken from reference TRBV5-8 and TRBJ2-7, reads EAGVTQSPTHLIKTRGQQATLRCSPISGHTSVYWYQQALGLGLQFLLWYDEGEERNRGNFPPRFSGRQFPNYSSELNVNALELEDSALYLCASSLRQFYEQYFGPGTRLTVT.

V and J are TRBV7-2 and TRBJ2-3; D ambiguous. CDR1 SGHTA and CDR2 FQGNSA come from the germline V gene. Trimming cost V 1 base and J 0 bases, with 11 bases left between them. The CDR3 contains 16 residues. CDR3 region: CASSLGAHPSTDTQYF. CDR3 in DNA: TGTGCCAGCAGCTTAGGGGCCCACCCTAGCACAGATACGCAGTATTTT.

The chain uses TRBV2 and TRBJ2-7, with a tentative D call TRBD2 (7 bases). The V gene's germline CDR1 is SNHLY and CDR2 FYNNEI. V was shortened by 7 bases and J by 3 bases, with 28 bases between the two germline ends. CDR3 length: 18 amino acids. The CDR3 DNA reads as TGTGCCAGCATCCCCTGGGGGGGCATGGTCGGGATCCTCTACGAGCAGTACTTC. Protein: CASIPWGGMVGILYEQYF. The full variable domain, completed using reference TRBV2 and TRBJ2-7, is EPEVTQTPSHQVTQMGQEVILRCVPISNHLYFYWYRQILGQKVEFLVSFYNNEISEKSEIFDDQFSVERPDGSNFTLKIRSTKLEDSAMYFCASIPWGGMVGILYEQYFGPGTRLTVT.